This TCR beta chain was sequenced during a study of early T cells in non-severe SARS-CoV-2 infection. There are many counts of this clonotype. The V segment lost 1 base and the J segment 0 bases; nucleotides outside the gene matches: 3. Germline V gene sequence: CDR1 SGHVS, CDR2 FNYEAQ. The CDR3 is made up of 15 amino acids. TCRdb analysed the 5' RACE reads with MiXCR anew, one entry per CDR3 protein. In the table there are about 67,000 distinct CDR3 sequences, 11% of which are singletons. Sequenced input: whole blood. The TCR originated in an adult who was a healthcare worker with PCR-confirmed SARS-CoV-2 infection or an uninfected control (not recorded which). J is TRBJ2-7 and V is TRBV7-6, with 7 bases identical to TRBD1. This chain's CDR3 is CASSLGQGVSYEQYF. Written as DNA, the CDR3 is TGTGCCAGCAGCTTAGGACAGGGTGTCTCCTACGAGCAGTACTTC.